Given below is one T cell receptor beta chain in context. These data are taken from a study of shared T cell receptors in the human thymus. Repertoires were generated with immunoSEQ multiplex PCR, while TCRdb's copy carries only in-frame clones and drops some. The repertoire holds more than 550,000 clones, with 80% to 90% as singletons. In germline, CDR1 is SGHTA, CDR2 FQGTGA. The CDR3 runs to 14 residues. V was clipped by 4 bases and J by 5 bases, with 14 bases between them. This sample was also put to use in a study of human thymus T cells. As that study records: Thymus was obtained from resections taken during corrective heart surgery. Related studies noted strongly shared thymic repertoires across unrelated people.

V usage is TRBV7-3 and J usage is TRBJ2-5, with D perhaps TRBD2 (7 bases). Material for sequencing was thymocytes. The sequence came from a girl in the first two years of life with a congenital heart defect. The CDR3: CASSCGGPGETQYF. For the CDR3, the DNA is TGTGCCAGCAGCTGCGGGGGCCCAGGGGAGACCCAGTACTTC.